The next 5 T cell receptor beta chains were all read from a single sample in a study of cytomegalovirus exposure and HLA in healthy donors. In the PCR, 60 Vbeta and 13 Jbeta primers were used. Profiled with immunoSEQ multiplex PCR; TCRdb holds only in-frame clones, not every one. This sample has 150,000 to 200,000 clones, with more than 60% found just once. The sequenced material came from PBMCs. All receptors come from a female donor in good health and CMV-seronegative.

The table lists this clone with a few counts. The chain has TRBV11-1 and TRBJ2-1, with TRBD2 matching 11 bases. Germline V gene sequence: CDR1 SGHAT, CDR2 FQDESV (reference sequence). The CDR3 is made up of 16 amino acids. V shed 1 base and J 4 bases; nucleotides not matched to a gene: 3. The DNA of the CDR3 is TGTGCCAGCAGCTTAGAGGGACTAGCGGATTACAATGAGCAGTTCTTC. It yields the protein CASSLEGLADYNEQFF.

The chain joins TRBV7-6 to TRBJ1-5; D is unclear. The CDR3 is 14 residues long. The V gene lost 5 bases and the J gene lost 7 bases, with 15 bases spanning the gap. Germline loops: CDR1 SGHVS, CDR2 FNYEAQ. For the CDR3, the DNA is TGTGCCAGCAGCCTCTCGGGAGTTGCGCAGCCCCAGCATTTT. Its protein product is CASSLSGVAQPQHF.

V and J are TRBV5-1 and TRBJ2-7; the match to TRBD2 covers 8 bases. The CDR3 covers 15 residues. The V gene's germline CDR1 is SGHRS and CDR2 YFSETQ. V lost 4 bases, J lost 0 bases, and 6 bases stayed unmatched. The chain's CDR3 is CASSRSGGSSYEQYF. CDR3 DNA: TGCGCCAGCAGCCGCAGCGGGGGTAGCTCCTACGAGCAGTACTTC.

The CDR3 sequence is CASSQGSGSQAEQYF. DNA of the CDR3: TGTGCCAGCAGCCAAGGTAGCGGGAGCCAGGCCGAGCAGTACTTC. This chain joins TRBV4-2 and TRBJ2-7; 9 bases agree with TRBD2. The CDR3 consists of 15 residues. Germline values: CDR1 LGHNA, CDR2 YNFKEQ. The V and J ends lost 1 base and 6 bases, in that order; junction bases with no gene match: 7.

This rearrangement joins TRBV2 to TRBJ1-6; 8 bases line up with TRBD1. CDR1 and CDR2 from the germline V gene are SNHLY and FYNNEI. V gave up 4 bases and J gave up 0 bases; unmatched junction bases: 8. The CDR3 spans 18 residues. CDR3 loop: CASSVRTGISSYNSPLHF. As DNA, the CDR3 is TGTGCCAGCAGTGTTCGGACAGGGATTAGCTCCTATAATTCACCCCTCCACTTT.